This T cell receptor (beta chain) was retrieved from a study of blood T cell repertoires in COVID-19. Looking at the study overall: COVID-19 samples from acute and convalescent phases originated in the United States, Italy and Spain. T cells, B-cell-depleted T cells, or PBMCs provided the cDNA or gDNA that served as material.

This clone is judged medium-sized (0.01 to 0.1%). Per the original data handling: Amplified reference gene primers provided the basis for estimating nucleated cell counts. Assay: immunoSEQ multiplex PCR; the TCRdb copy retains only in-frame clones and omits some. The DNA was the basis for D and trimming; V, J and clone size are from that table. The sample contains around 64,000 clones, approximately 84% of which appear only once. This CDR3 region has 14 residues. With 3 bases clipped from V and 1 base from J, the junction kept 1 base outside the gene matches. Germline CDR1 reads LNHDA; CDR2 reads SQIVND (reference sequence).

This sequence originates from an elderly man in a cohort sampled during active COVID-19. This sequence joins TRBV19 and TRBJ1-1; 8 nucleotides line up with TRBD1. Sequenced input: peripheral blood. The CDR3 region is CASSIGTGNTEAFF. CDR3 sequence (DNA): TGTGCCAGTAGTATCGGGACAGGGAACACTGAAGCTTTCTTT.